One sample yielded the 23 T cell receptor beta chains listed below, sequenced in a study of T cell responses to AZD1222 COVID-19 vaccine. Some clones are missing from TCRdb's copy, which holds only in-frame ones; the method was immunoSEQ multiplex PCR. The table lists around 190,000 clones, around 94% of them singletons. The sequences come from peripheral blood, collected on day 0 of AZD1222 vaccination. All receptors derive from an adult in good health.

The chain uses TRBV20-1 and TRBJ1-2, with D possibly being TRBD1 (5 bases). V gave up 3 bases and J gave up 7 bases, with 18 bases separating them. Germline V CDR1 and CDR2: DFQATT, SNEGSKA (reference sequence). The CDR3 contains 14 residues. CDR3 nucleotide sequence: TGCAGTGCTAGTATCTCGGGCTCCGGGGCTGGCTACACCTTC. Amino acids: CSASISGSGAGYTF.

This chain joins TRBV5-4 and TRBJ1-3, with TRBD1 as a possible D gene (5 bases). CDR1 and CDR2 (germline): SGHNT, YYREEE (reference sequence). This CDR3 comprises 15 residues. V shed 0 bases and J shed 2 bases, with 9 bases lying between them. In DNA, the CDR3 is TGTGCCAGCAGCTTGGCCGGCAGGGCTGGAAACACCATATATTTT. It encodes CASSLAGRAGNTIYF.

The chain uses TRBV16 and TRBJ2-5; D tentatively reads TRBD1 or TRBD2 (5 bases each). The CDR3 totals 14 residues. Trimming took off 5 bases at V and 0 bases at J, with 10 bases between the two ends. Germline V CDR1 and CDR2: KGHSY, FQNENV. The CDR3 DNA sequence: TGTGCCAGCAGCAGCCAGGGACACCAAGAGACCCAGTACTTC. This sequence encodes CASSSQGHQETQYF.

CDR3 sequence: CASSYGLAGTDTQYF. For the CDR3, the DNA is TGTGCCAGCAGTTACGGGCTAGCGGGCACAGATACGCAGTATTTT. The V and J genes are TRBV6-5 and TRBJ2-3, with 7 bases lining up with TRBD2. Germline V gene sequence: CDR1 MNHEY, CDR2 SVGAGI. This CDR3 has 15 residues. The V gene end was trimmed by 2 bases and the J gene end by 1 base; junction bases not matched to a gene: 3.

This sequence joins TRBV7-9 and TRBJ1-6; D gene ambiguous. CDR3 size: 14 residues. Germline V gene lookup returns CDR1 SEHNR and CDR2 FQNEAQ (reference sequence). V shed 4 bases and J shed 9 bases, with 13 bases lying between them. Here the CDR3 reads CASSYTGLTSPLHF. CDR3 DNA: TGTGCCAGCAGCTATACGGGTTTGACTTCACCCCTCCACTTT.

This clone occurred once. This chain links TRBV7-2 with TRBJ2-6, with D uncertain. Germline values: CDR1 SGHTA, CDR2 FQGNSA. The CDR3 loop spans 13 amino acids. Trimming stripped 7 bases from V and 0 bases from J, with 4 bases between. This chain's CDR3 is CASTFSGANVLTF. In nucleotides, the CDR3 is TGTGCCAGCACCTTCTCTGGGGCCAACGTCCTGACTTTC.

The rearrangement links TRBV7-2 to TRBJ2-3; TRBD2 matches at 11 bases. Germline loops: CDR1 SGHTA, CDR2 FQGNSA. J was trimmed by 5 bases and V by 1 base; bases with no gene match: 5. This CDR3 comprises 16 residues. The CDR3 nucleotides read TGTGCCAGCAGCTTAGTACTAGCGGGGGTCGGAGATACGCAGTATTTT. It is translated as CASSLVLAGVGDTQYF.

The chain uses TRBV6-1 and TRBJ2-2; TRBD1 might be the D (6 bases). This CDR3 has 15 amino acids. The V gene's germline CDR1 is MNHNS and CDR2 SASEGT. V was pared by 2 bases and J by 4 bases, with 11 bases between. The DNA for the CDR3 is TGTGCCAGCAGTGAAAACAGGGAAAGCACCGGGGAGCTGTTTTTT. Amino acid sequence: CASSENRESTGELFF.

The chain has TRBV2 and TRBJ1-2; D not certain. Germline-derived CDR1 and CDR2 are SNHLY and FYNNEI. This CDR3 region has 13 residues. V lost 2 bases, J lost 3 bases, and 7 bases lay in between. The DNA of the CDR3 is TGTGCCAGCAGTGAAAGGCCCGACTATGGCTACACCTTC. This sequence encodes CASSERPDYGYTF. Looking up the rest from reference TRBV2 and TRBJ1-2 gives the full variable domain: EPEVTQTPSHQVTQMGQEVILRCVPISNHLYFYWYRQILGQKVEFLVSFYNNEISEKSEIFDDQFSVERPDGSNFTLKIRSTKLEDSAMYFCASSERPDYGYTFGSGTRLTVV.

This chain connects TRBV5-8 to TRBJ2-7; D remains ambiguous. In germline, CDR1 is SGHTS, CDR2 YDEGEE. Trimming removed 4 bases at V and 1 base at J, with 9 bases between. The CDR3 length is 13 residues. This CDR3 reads CASSPPPSYEQYF. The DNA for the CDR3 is TGTGCCAGCAGCCCCCCTCCTTCCTACGAGCAGTACTTC.

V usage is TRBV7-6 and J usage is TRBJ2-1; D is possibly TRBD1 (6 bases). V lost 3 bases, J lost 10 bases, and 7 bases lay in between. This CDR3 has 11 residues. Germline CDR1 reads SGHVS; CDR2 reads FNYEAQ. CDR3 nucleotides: TGTGCCAGCAGCTTTGGGGGCGAGCAGTTCTTC. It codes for CASSFGGEQFF.

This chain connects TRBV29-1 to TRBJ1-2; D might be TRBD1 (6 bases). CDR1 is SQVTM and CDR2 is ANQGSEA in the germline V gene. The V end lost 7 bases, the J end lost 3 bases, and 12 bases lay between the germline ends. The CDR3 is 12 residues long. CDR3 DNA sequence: TGCAGCGGGCGGGGGGCGGACTATGGCTACACCTTC. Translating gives CSGRGADYGYTF.

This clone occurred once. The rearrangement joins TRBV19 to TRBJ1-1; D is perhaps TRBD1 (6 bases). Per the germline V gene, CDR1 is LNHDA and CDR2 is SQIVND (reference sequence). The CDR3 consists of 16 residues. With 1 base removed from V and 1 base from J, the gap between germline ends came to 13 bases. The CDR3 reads CASSIVGGHPNTEAFF. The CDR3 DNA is TGTGCCAGTAGTATAGTGGGGGGACACCCGAACACTGAAGCTTTCTTT. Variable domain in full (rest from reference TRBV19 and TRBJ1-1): DGGITQSPKYLFRKEGQNVTLSCEQNLNHDAMYWYRQDPGQGLRLIYYSQIVNDFQKGDIAEGYSVSREKKESFPLTVTSAQKNPTAFYLCASSIVGGHPNTEAFFGQGTRLTVV.

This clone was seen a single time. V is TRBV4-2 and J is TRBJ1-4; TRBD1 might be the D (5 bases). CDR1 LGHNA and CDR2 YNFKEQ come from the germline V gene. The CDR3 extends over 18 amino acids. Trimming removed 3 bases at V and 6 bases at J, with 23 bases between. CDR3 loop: CASSHSLVVGGDDEKLFF. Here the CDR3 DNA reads TGTGCCAGCAGCCATTCGTTGGTGGTGGGGGGAGACGATGAAAAACTGTTTTTT.

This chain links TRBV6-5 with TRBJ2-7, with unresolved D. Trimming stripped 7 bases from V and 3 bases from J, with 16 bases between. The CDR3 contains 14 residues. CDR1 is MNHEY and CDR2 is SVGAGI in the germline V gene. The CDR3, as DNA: TGTGCCAGCACCGACCGGGCCTCTATCTACGAGCAGTACTTC. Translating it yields CASTDRASIYEQYF.

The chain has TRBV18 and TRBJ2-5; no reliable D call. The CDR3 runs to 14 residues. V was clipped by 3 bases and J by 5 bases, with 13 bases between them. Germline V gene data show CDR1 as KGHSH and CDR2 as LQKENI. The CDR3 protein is CASSPFGPPETQYF. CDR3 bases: TGTGCCAGCTCACCCTTCGGGCCTCCGGAGACCCAGTACTTC.

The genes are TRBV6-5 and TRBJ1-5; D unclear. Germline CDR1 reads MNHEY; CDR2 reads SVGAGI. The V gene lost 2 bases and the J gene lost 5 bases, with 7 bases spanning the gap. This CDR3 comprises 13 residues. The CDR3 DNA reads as TGTGCCAGCAGTTACGGAGAAGATCAGCCCCAGCATTTT. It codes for CASSYGEDQPQHF.

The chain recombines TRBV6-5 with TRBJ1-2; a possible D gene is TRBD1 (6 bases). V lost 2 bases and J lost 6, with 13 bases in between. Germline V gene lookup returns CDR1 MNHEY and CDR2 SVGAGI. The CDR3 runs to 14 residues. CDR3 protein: CASSYQGGSDGYTF. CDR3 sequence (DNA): TGTGCCAGCAGTTACCAAGGGGGATCGGATGGCTACACCTTC.

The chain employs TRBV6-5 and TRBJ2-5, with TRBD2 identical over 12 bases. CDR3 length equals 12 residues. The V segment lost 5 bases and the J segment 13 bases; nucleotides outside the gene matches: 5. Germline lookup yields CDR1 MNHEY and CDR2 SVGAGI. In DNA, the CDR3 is TGTGCCAGCAGTACCGGACTAGCGGGGACGTACTTC. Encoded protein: CASSTGLAGTYF.

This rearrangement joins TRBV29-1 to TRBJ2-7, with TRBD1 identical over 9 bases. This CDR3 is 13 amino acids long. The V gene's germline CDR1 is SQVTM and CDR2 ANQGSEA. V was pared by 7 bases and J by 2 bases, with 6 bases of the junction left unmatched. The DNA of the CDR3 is TGCAGCGCCGGACAGGGGTCAGCCTACGAGCAGTACTTC. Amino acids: CSAGQGSAYEQYF.

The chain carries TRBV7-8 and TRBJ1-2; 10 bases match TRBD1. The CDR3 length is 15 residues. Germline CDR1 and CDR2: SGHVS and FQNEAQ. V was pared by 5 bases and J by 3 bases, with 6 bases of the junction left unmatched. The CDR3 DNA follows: TGTGCCAGCAGCCACGTGACAGGGGGCTACTATGGCTACACCTTC. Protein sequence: CASSHVTGGYYGYTF.

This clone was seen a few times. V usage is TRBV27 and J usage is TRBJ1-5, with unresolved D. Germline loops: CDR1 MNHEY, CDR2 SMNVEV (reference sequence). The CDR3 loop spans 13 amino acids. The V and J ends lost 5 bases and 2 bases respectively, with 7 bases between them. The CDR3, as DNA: TGTGCCAGCAGTGATTCAGGCAATCAGCCCCAGCATTTT. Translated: CASSDSGNQPQHF.

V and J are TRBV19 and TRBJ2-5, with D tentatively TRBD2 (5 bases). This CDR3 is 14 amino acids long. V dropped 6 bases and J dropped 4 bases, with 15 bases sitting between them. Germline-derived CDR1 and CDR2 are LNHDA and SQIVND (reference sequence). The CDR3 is CASSPGSSGETQYF. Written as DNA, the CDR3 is TGTGCCAGTAGCCCGGGGAGTAGTGGAGAGACCCAGTACTTC.